The clone carrying this TCR beta chain was counted between two and nine times. Its matching antigen is unknown. This entry belongs to a study of T-cell memory formation after mild COVID-19. V lost 10 bases and J lost 1, with 13 bases in between. Germline loops: CDR1 ENHRY, CDR2 SYGVKD. This CDR3 spans 13 amino acids. General study findings and limits: A second wave expanding day 15 to 37 was CD4+-biased; contracting clones were balanced. Second-wave clones that peaked on day 37 lacked confirmed SARS-CoV-2 specificity.

Each CDR3 protein is one row after TCRdb ran MiXCR on the 5' RACE reads. This table holds approximately 260,000 distinct CDR3 sequences, over 15% found once. The specimen was PBMCs or a T cell subset sorted from them (not recorded which). This receptor was taken from a man younger than 35 who had mild COVID-19 (a few samples of this study predate the infection). Cell type and time point are not known. The chain carries TRBV10-3 and TRBJ1-1; D remains unclear. The CDR3 region has the DNA TGTGCCACCGACTCAGCTTCGAACACTGAAGCTTTCTTT. Translating it yields CATDSASNTEAFF.